The source of this T cell receptor (beta chain) is a study of spatial heterogeneity in lung cancer. There are 13 residues in the CDR3. Germline CDR1 DFQATT, CDR2 SNEGSKA (reference sequence). The V segment lost 4 bases and the J segment 1 base; nucleotides outside the gene matches: 3. TCRdb redid the calling of the 5' RACE reads with MiXCR, one entry per CDR3 protein. The sample carries about 1,400 distinct CDR3 sequences, just over 45% recorded once. Time point: sample taken at primary tumor resection. Whole RNA was taken from tumor, nontumor lung or frozen PBMC; it was then sequenced unsorted. The chain couples TRBV20-1 to TRBJ2-5; 7 positions agree with TRBD2. This TCR derives from a female donor with early-stage non-small cell lung cancer. The sample consisted of PBMCs, taken at surgery. Here the CDR3 reads CSAKAGIQETQYF. CDR3 nucleotides: TGCAGTGCTAAAGCGGGGATCCAAGAGACCCAGTACTTC.